The 5 T cell receptor beta chains below all came from one sample that was sequenced in a study of regulatory and conventional T cells in RAG deficiency. Libraries were prepared by immunoSEQ multiplex PCR; TCRdb keeps only in-frame clonotypes and omits some of them. The sample has 10,000 to 15,000 clones, roughly 95% seen once. Blood CD4+ CD25-high CD127-low regulatory T cells supplied the genomic DNA template. These data also featured in a second study, about regulatory T cells. In that study: Primers: 52 TRBV forward and 13 TRBJ reverse.

The material sequenced was CD127- CD25+ CD4+ Tregs sorted from blood. The source of these receptors is a human donor in good health.

V is TRBV5-4 and J is TRBJ2-1; maybe TRBD2 (6 bases). CDR3 length: 14 residues. Germline CDR1 is SGHNT and CDR2 is YYREEE (reference sequence). Trimming shortened V by 2 bases and J by 7 bases, and 13 bases separated the two germline ends. The CDR3 bases are TGTGCCAGCAGCTTACGACTAGAGAAGAATGAGCAGTTCTTC. This encodes CASSLRLEKNEQFF.

V usage is TRBV6-1 and J usage is TRBJ2-5; the D gene is possibly TRBD2 (6 bases). V lost 4 bases and J lost 1, with 16 bases in between. This CDR3 is built from 16 residues. Germline lookup yields CDR1 MNHNS and CDR2 SASEGT. CDR3 sequence reads: CASSGFGGLLQETQYF. In DNA form, the CDR3 reads TGTGCCAGCAGTGGGTTCGGGGGTCTCCTCCAAGAGACCCAGTACTTC.

Remarks on this clone: The junction and the germline gene differ at one end; a read error may be behind it. The chain combines TRBV18 with TRBJ1-2, with a tentative D call TRBD1 (6 bases). CDR1 KGHSH and CDR2 LQKENI come from the germline V gene. The CDR3 covers 16 residues. DNA of the CDR3: TGTGCCAGCTCACCGGGAACAGGGCCAGCTAACTATGGCTCCACCTTC. Protein: CASSPGTGPANYGSTF.

The rearrangement joins TRBV5-1 to TRBJ2-6; a possible D gene is TRBD2 (6 bases). V was shortened by 5 bases and J by 0 bases, with 18 bases between the two germline ends. Looked up from germline, CDR1 is SGHRS and CDR2 is YFSETQ. The CDR3 is 18 residues long. CDR3 coding DNA: TGCGCCAGCAGTTCGAGGAGGGGTAGCCCCTCTGGGGCCAACGTCCTGACTTTC. Protein: CASSSRRGSPSGANVLTF.

The rearrangement uses TRBV9 and TRBJ1-1; no definite D call. Trimming shortened V by 1 base and J by 5 bases, and 12 bases separated the two germline ends. CDR1 SGDLS and CDR2 YYNGEE come from the germline V gene. The CDR3 runs 14 residues. CDR3 sequence: CASSVNPEMTEAFF. The CDR3 DNA reads as TGTGCCAGCAGCGTAAACCCCGAGATGACTGAAGCTTTCTTT.